This TCR beta chain is drawn from a study of graft-versus-host responses after intestinal transplantation. Study summary: The whole recipient group had anti-thymocyte globulin induction followed by tacrolimus and steroids for two to four years. Study outcomes and limitations: There were GvH clones found in recipient marrow, and some of them appeared first in ileum or blood. Across patients carrying graft-donor T cell macrochimerism, allografts held high graft-versus-host to host-versus-graft clonal ratios.

Some clones are missing from TCRdb's copy, which holds only in-frame ones; the method was immunoSEQ multiplex PCR. The profile shows 45,000 to 60,000 clones, 92% of them singletons. On this clone: What it binds is not known.

With 6 bases removed from V and 5 bases from J, the gap between germline ends came to 19 bases. CDR3 length equals 16 residues. Germline values: CDR1 SEHNR, CDR2 FQNEAQ (reference sequence). This receptor was taken from a human donor who was the organ donor for an intestinal transplant. The sequencing used unstimulated CD4+ T cells sorted from spleen or lymph node cells, collected before transplant. The J gene is TRBJ2-2, the V gene TRBV7-9, with D perhaps TRBD2 (6 bases). The CDR3 is CASRSNGGRWTGELFF. The CDR3 bases are TGTGCCAGCAGATCCAACGGGGGTAGGTGGACCGGGGAGCTGTTTTTT. The variable domain in full, with the rest retrieved from reference TRBV7-9 and TRBJ2-2, is DTGVSQNPRHKITKRGQNVTFRCDPISEHNRLYWYRQTLGQGPEFLTYFQNEAQLEKSRLLSDRFSAERPKGSFSTLEIQRTEQGDSAMYLCASRSNGGRWTGELFFGEGSRLTVL.